Listed here is a single T cell receptor beta chain. The data are from a study of blood T cell repertoires in COVID-19. Study-level background: Both acute and convalescent COVID-19 samples were obtained from the United States, Italy and Spain.

Per the original data handling: Amplifying reference gene primers gave estimates of nucleated cell counts. Here immunoSEQ multiplex PCR was the method, and the copy in TCRdb shows in-frame clones only, minus some. V and J calls and clone size are as listed in that table; D and trimming were resolved from the DNA. There are over 100,000 clones in the sample; roughly 90% occur only once, and about 4.7% lies in the top ten. The sample consisted of peripheral blood. This clonotype originated in a man aged 40-55 years with acute or convalescent COVID-19.

The CDR3 DNA reads TGTGCCAGCAGCTTAAGGAGTAGCGGGGCATACAATGAGCAGTTCTTC. It codes for CASSLRSSGAYNEQFF. The V and J genes are TRBV5-4 and TRBJ2-1; 8 nucleotides agree with TRBD2. There are 16 residues in the CDR3. Looked up from germline, CDR1 is SGHNT and CDR2 is YYREEE (reference sequence). J was trimmed by 4 bases and V by 2 bases; bases with no gene match: 8.